The rows below give T cell receptor beta chains drawn from one sample of a study of shared clonotypes between healthy human individuals. The method was immunoSEQ multiplex PCR; TCRdb's version includes in-frame clones alone and lacks a portion of them. The sample yields around 450,000 clones, roughly 77% seen once. Sequenced material: PBMCs. Receptor source: a woman in her thirties or forties in good health. Some clones in this sample may be carry-over from other donors' samples. Each CDR3 is given with its conserved first and last residue. Fields, in order: V gene, CDR3 length, clone size, D gene, J gene, CDR3 DNA, CDR3 protein. D genes are given only for firm matches. The size of a clone is reported for some rows only, either as once, few or many, or as a class for expanded clones.

v_call: TRBV14; cdr3_length: 14; clone_size: NA; d_call: NA; j_call: TRBJ2-1; cdr3_nt: TGTGCCAGCAGCCAACAGGGACCTCCCAATGAGCAGTTCTTC; cdr3_aa: CASSQQGPPNEQFF
v_call: TRBV6-6; cdr3_length: 14; clone_size: NA; d_call: NA; j_call: TRBJ2-1; cdr3_nt: TGTGCCAGCAGTTACGCCGGCAGGGGCAATGAGCAGTTCTTC; cdr3_aa: CASSYAGRGNEQFF
v_call: TRBV10-3; cdr3_length: 13; clone_size: NA; d_call: TRBD1; j_call: TRBJ2-7; cdr3_nt: TGTGCCATCCAGCGACAGGGCGGAGGCGAGCAGTACTTC; cdr3_aa: CAIQRQGGGEQYF
v_call: TRBV6-6; cdr3_length: 16; clone_size: NA; d_call: NA; j_call: TRBJ2-2; cdr3_nt: TGTGCCAGCAGTTACTCTCCTAGCGTAAGAGCCGGGGAGCTGTTTTTT; cdr3_aa: CASSYSPSVRAGELFF
v_call: TRBV5-1; cdr3_length: 15; clone_size: NA; d_call: NA; j_call: TRBJ2-3; cdr3_nt: TGCGCCAGCAGCCCGAGCCTAATACAGAAAGATACGCAGTATTTT; cdr3_aa: CASSPSLIQKDTQYF
v_call: TRBV7-6; cdr3_length: 12; clone_size: NA; d_call: NA; j_call: TRBJ1-5; cdr3_nt: TGTGCCAGCAGCGTCCCGGGGCAGCCCCAGCATTTT; cdr3_aa: CASSVPGQPQHF
v_call: TRBV30; cdr3_length: 12; clone_size: NA; d_call: TRBD1; j_call: TRBJ2-7; cdr3_nt: TGTGCCTGCACGACAGGGGGCTACGAGCAGTACTTC; cdr3_aa: CACTTGGYEQYF
v_call: TRBV6-1; cdr3_length: 15; clone_size: NA; d_call: NA; j_call: TRBJ1-2; cdr3_nt: TGTGCCAGCAGGACTCATTCTCAGGGGCCCTATGGCTACACCTTC; cdr3_aa: CASRTHSQGPYGYTF
v_call: TRBV28; cdr3_length: 17; clone_size: NA; d_call: TRBD1; j_call: TRBJ2-6; cdr3_nt: TGTGCCAGCAGAGGGACAGTAAGTCCCTCTGGGGCCAACGTCCTGACTTTC; cdr3_aa: CASRGTVSPSGANVLTF
v_call: TRBV4-1; cdr3_length: 14; clone_size: few; d_call: TRBD2; j_call: TRBJ2-7; cdr3_nt: TGCGCCAGCAGCTCAGAGAGGGACTACTACGAGCAGTACTTC; cdr3_aa: CASSSERDYYEQYF
v_call: TRBV4-1; cdr3_length: 17; clone_size: NA; d_call: NA; j_call: TRBJ2-7; cdr3_nt: TGCGCCAGCAGCCAAGCCCCTAGTGGGGGAGCTCGGTACGAGCAGTACTTC; cdr3_aa: CASSQAPSGGARYEQYF
v_call: TRBV7-9; cdr3_length: 16; clone_size: once; d_call: TRBD2; j_call: TRBJ2-1; cdr3_nt: TGTGCCAGCAGCTTAGCGTTAGCGGGGGCGTACAATGAGCAGTTCTTC; cdr3_aa: CASSLALAGAYNEQFF
v_call: TRBV11-2; cdr3_length: 17; clone_size: NA; d_call: NA; j_call: TRBJ2-7; cdr3_nt: TGTGCCAGCAGCCGCGTAATAGGGGCTCCGGGGAGCGGCGAGCAGTACTTC; cdr3_aa: CASSRVIGAPGSGEQYF
v_call: TRBV7-3; cdr3_length: 17; clone_size: NA; d_call: TRBD2; j_call: TRBJ2-1; cdr3_nt: TGTGCCAGCAGCTTAACGTTAGCGGGGCCCCCCTACAATGAGCAGTTCTTC; cdr3_aa: CASSLTLAGPPYNEQFF
v_call: TRBV5-1; cdr3_length: 13; clone_size: NA; d_call: NA; j_call: TRBJ2-5; cdr3_nt: TGCGCCAGCAGCTTGGCCGAGGGAGAGACCCAGTACTTC; cdr3_aa: CASSLAEGETQYF
v_call: TRBV5-1; cdr3_length: 16; clone_size: NA; d_call: TRBD1; j_call: TRBJ2-5; cdr3_nt: TGCGCCAGCAGCCCTCGGACAGGGGAGATGGGTAAGACCCAGTACTTC; cdr3_aa: CASSPRTGEMGKTQYF
v_call: TRBV25-1; cdr3_length: 14; clone_size: NA; d_call: TRBD2; j_call: TRBJ2-7; cdr3_nt: TGTGCCAGCAGATTGCAGGGAGGGCACTACGAGCAGTACTTC; cdr3_aa: CASRLQGGHYEQYF
v_call: TRBV19; cdr3_length: 15; clone_size: NA; d_call: TRBD1; j_call: TRBJ2-7; cdr3_nt: TGTGCCAGTAGGACCTCCGGGACAGTTTCCCACGAGCAGTACTTC; cdr3_aa: CASRTSGTVSHEQYF
v_call: TRBV9; cdr3_length: 13; clone_size: NA; d_call: NA; j_call: TRBJ1-2; cdr3_nt: TGTGCCAGCAGCGTAGACTCAAACTATGGCTACACCTTC; cdr3_aa: CASSVDSNYGYTF
v_call: TRBV7-3; cdr3_length: 15; clone_size: NA; d_call: TRBD2; j_call: TRBJ2-1; cdr3_nt: TGTGCCAGCAGCCGAGGACTAGACGCCGACAATGAGCAGTTCTTC; cdr3_aa: CASSRGLDADNEQFF
v_call: TRBV9; cdr3_length: 15; clone_size: NA; d_call: NA; j_call: TRBJ1-3; cdr3_nt: TGTGCCAGCAGCGTAGCTTTGGCCTCTGGAAACACCATATATTTT; cdr3_aa: CASSVALASGNTIYF
v_call: TRBV13; cdr3_length: 17; clone_size: NA; d_call: NA; j_call: TRBJ2-1; cdr3_nt: TGTGCCAGCAGCTCAGACCGGGTCCTCAGGGTGGGGGGTGAGCAGTTCTTC; cdr3_aa: CASSSDRVLRVGGEQFF
v_call: TRBV25-1; cdr3_length: 15; clone_size: once; d_call: NA; j_call: TRBJ2-7; cdr3_nt: TGTGCCAGCAGTGGACAGCGGGTTGCTACCTACGAGCAGTACTTC; cdr3_aa: CASSGQRVATYEQYF
v_call: TRBV5-4; cdr3_length: 14; clone_size: NA; d_call: TRBD1; j_call: TRBJ1-2; cdr3_nt: TGTGCCAGCAGCTTAACCGGGACAGCCTATGGCTACACCTTC; cdr3_aa: CASSLTGTAYGYTF
v_call: TRBV29-1; cdr3_length: 13; clone_size: NA; d_call: TRBD2; j_call: TRBJ2-3; cdr3_nt: TGCAGCACCCGGGGGGGTAGCACAGATACGCAGTATTTT; cdr3_aa: CSTRGGSTDTQYF
v_call: TRBV5-5; cdr3_length: 16; clone_size: NA; d_call: TRBD1; j_call: TRBJ1-2; cdr3_nt: TGTGCCAGCAGCTTGGGCGGACAGGGCCTAAACTATGGCTACACCTTC; cdr3_aa: CASSLGGQGLNYGYTF
v_call: TRBV9; cdr3_length: 15; clone_size: NA; d_call: TRBD1; j_call: TRBJ2-5; cdr3_nt: TGTGCCAGCAGCCCCCCCGGGCCGACAGGGCCGACCCAGTACTTC; cdr3_aa: CASSPPGPTGPTQYF
v_call: TRBV18; cdr3_length: 13; clone_size: NA; d_call: NA; j_call: TRBJ2-7; cdr3_nt: TGTGCCAGCTCACCCAATATCCAGGACGAGCAGTACTTC; cdr3_aa: CASSPNIQDEQYF
v_call: TRBV27; cdr3_length: 14; clone_size: NA; d_call: NA; j_call: TRBJ2-6; cdr3_nt: TGTGCCAGCAGTTTGCTCTCTGGGGCCAACGTCCTGACTTTC; cdr3_aa: CASSLLSGANVLTF
v_call: TRBV30; cdr3_length: 15; clone_size: NA; d_call: NA; j_call: TRBJ1-5; cdr3_nt: TGTGCCTGGAGTGTACGGGTAGGGGTTGGGCAGCCCCAGCATTTT; cdr3_aa: CAWSVRVGVGQPQHF
v_call: TRBV9; cdr3_length: 15; clone_size: NA; d_call: NA; j_call: TRBJ1-1; cdr3_nt: TGTGCCAGCAGCGTAGGGGGGGCGGTGAACACTGAAGCTTTCTTT; cdr3_aa: CASSVGGAVNTEAFF
v_call: TRBV5-6; cdr3_length: 14; clone_size: few; d_call: NA; j_call: TRBJ1-1; cdr3_nt: TGTGCCAGCAGCTCGTATCAGACAAACACTGAAGCTTTCTTT; cdr3_aa: CASSSYQTNTEAFF
v_call: TRBV7-8; cdr3_length: 16; clone_size: NA; d_call: TRBD2; j_call: TRBJ2-1; cdr3_nt: TGTGCCAGCAGCCCCAGGGTAGCGGGAGTTGACAATGAGCAGTTCTTC; cdr3_aa: CASSPRVAGVDNEQFF
v_call: TRBV11-1; cdr3_length: 15; clone_size: once; d_call: TRBD2; j_call: TRBJ2-7; cdr3_nt: TGTGCCAGCAGCTTTGGGGGACTAGCGGGAAGCGAGCAGTACTTC; cdr3_aa: CASSFGGLAGSEQYF
v_call: TRBV28; cdr3_length: 10; clone_size: NA; d_call: NA; j_call: TRBJ2-1; cdr3_nt: TGTGCCAGCAGCGGGGGTGAGCAGTTCTTC; cdr3_aa: CASSGGEQFF
v_call: TRBV11-2; cdr3_length: 13; clone_size: NA; d_call: TRBD2; j_call: TRBJ2-7; cdr3_nt: TGCGCCAGCAGCCCCAGCGGGAGCTACGAGCAGTACTTC; cdr3_aa: CASSPSGSYEQYF
v_call: TRBV7-2; cdr3_length: 13; clone_size: NA; d_call: NA; j_call: TRBJ1-4; cdr3_nt: TGTGCCAGCAGCTTCGGGAAAGAATCTAAACTGTTTTTT; cdr3_aa: CASSFGKESKLFF
v_call: TRBV6-4; cdr3_length: 15; clone_size: NA; d_call: TRBD2; j_call: TRBJ2-1; cdr3_nt: TGTGCCAGCAGTGACTCAGCGGGGACCTACAATGAGCAGTTCTTC; cdr3_aa: CASSDSAGTYNEQFF
v_call: TRBV7-9; cdr3_length: 15; clone_size: NA; d_call: TRBD2; j_call: TRBJ2-2; cdr3_nt: TGTGCCAGCAGCTTGGGTCTAGCGGGTACCGGGGAGCTGTTTTTT; cdr3_aa: CASSLGLAGTGELFF
v_call: TRBV28; cdr3_length: 18; clone_size: NA; d_call: NA; j_call: TRBJ2-1; cdr3_nt: TGTGCCAGCAGTTTAGAGGGAGCAGCGCCCAGCTCCTACAATGAGCAGTTCTTC; cdr3_aa: CASSLEGAAPSSYNEQFF
v_call: TRBV4-3; cdr3_length: 14; clone_size: NA; d_call: TRBD1; j_call: TRBJ1-3; cdr3_nt: TGCGCCAGCAGCCTGACAGGGACTGGAAACACCATATATTTT; cdr3_aa: CASSLTGTGNTIYF
v_call: TRBV7-9; cdr3_length: 12; clone_size: NA; d_call: NA; j_call: TRBJ1-5; cdr3_nt: TGTGCCAGCAGTTCAGGGGCTTGGGCCCAGCATTTT; cdr3_aa: CASSSGAWAQHF
v_call: TRBV10-3; cdr3_length: 17; clone_size: NA; d_call: TRBD2; j_call: TRBJ2-3; cdr3_nt: TGTGCCATCAGACGTACCGGGACTAGCGGGTCGGAAGATACGCAGTATTTT; cdr3_aa: CAIRRTGTSGSEDTQYF
v_call: TRBV27; cdr3_length: 16; clone_size: NA; d_call: NA; j_call: TRBJ2-7; cdr3_nt: TGTGCCAGCAGCCAGGCGGGGACCGCAACTTCCTACGAGCAGTACTTC; cdr3_aa: CASSQAGTATSYEQYF
v_call: TRBV5-1; cdr3_length: 14; clone_size: NA; d_call: NA; j_call: TRBJ2-7; cdr3_nt: TGCGCCAGCAGCTTGAGGCAGAGCTCCTACGAGCAGTACTTC; cdr3_aa: CASSLRQSSYEQYF
v_call: TRBV2; cdr3_length: 15; clone_size: NA; d_call: TRBD1; j_call: TRBJ1-4; cdr3_nt: TGTGCCAGCAGTCCACAGGGGGCGCGTAATGAAAAACTGTTTTTT; cdr3_aa: CASSPQGARNEKLFF
v_call: TRBV7-2; cdr3_length: 15; clone_size: NA; d_call: NA; j_call: TRBJ2-7; cdr3_nt: TGTGCCAGCAGGGAGGGGGGCCTTAGCGGGTACGAGCAGTACTTC; cdr3_aa: CASREGGLSGYEQYF
v_call: TRBV6-1; cdr3_length: 15; clone_size: NA; d_call: TRBD1; j_call: TRBJ2-7; cdr3_nt: TGTGCCAGCAGAATCCTGGGGACAGGGTGGTACGAGCAGTACTTC; cdr3_aa: CASRILGTGWYEQYF
v_call: TRBV5-1; cdr3_length: 13; clone_size: NA; d_call: NA; j_call: TRBJ2-3; cdr3_nt: TGCGCCAGCAGTGGGATTAGCACAGATACGCAGTATTTT; cdr3_aa: CASSGISTDTQYF
v_call: TRBV6-6; cdr3_length: 16; clone_size: NA; d_call: NA; j_call: TRBJ2-2; cdr3_nt: TGTGCCAGCAGTTACACCGAGATCGCGAACACCGGGGAGCTGTTTTTT; cdr3_aa: CASSYTEIANTGELFF
v_call: TRBV19; cdr3_length: 17; clone_size: NA; d_call: TRBD2; j_call: TRBJ2-1; cdr3_nt: TGTGCCAGTAATGGGACTAGCCTCGTCGGCTCCTACAATGAGCAGTTCTTC; cdr3_aa: CASNGTSLVGSYNEQFF